The present TCR beta chain was sequenced within a study of blood T cell repertoires in COVID-19. Looking at the study overall: Italy, Spain and the United States were the sources of the convalescent and acute COVID-19 samples.

This CDR3 comprises 15 residues. J was trimmed by 4 bases and V by 6 bases; bases with no gene match: 7. Germline assignment: CDR1 SGHTA and CDR2 FQGNSA. This clone was picked up one time. Original processing methods: Reference gene primers were amplified, and this amplification served to estimate nucleated cell counts. Data came from immunoSEQ multiplex PCR; TCRdb stores just in-frame clones and leaves some out. V and J calls and clone size are as listed in that table; D and trimming were resolved from the DNA. The sample records about 220,000 clones, around 83% being singletons. Assignments of participants to cohorts depended upon their own reported clinical history.

The sample comprised PBMCs or T cells enriched from blood (not recorded which). This sequence originates from a woman in her thirties or forties who had recovered from COVID-19. The genes are TRBV7-2 and TRBJ2-2, with 8 bases lining up with TRBD2. This CDR3 is CASRWSGSSTGELFF. Here the CDR3 DNA reads TGTGCCAGCAGGTGGAGCGGGAGTAGCACCGGGGAGCTGTTTTTT.